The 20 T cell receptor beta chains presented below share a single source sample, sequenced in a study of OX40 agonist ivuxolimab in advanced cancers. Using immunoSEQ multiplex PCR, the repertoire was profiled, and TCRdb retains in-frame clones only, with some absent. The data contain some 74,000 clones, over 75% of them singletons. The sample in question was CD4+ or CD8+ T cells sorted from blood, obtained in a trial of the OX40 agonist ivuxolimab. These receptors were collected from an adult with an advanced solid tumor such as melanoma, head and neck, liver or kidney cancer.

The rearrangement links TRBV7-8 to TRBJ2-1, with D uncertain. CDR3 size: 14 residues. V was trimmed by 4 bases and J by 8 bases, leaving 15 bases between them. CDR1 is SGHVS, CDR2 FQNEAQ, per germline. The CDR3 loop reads CASSWADGRHEQFF. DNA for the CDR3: TGTGCCAGCAGCTGGGCGGACGGGCGTCATGAGCAGTTCTTC.

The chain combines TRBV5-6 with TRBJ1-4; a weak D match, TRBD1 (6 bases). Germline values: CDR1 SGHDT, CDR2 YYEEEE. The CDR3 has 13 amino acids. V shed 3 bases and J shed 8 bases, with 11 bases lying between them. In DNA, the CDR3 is TGTGCCAGCAGCTCGGGACATTGGGAAAAACTGTTTTTT. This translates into CASSSGHWEKLFF.

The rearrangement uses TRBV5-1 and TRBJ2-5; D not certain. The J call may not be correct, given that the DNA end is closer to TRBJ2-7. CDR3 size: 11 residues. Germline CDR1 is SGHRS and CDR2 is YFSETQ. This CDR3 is CASKGRDEQYF. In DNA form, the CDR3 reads TGCGCCAGCAAAGGCAGAGACGAGCAGTACTTC.

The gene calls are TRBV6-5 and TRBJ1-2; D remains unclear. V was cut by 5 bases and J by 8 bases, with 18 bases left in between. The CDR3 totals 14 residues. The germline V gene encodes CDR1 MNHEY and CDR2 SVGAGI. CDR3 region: CASSPGDSTPGYTF. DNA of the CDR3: TGTGCCAGCAGTCCTGGAGATTCCACCCCCGGCTACACCTTC.

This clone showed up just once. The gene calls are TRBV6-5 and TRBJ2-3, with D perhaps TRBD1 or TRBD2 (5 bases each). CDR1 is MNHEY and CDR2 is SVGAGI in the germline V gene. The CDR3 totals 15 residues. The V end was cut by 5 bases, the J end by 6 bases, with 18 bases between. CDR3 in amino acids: CASSNPGAQVDTQYF. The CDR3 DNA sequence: TGTGCCAGCAGTAACCCCGGGGCGCAGGTGGATACGCAGTATTTT.

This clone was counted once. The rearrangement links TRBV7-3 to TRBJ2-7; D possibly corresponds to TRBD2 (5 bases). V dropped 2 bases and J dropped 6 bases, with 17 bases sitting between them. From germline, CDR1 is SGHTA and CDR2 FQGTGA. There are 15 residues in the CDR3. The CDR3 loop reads CASSLFGGGIAEQYF. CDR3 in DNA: TGTGCCAGCAGCTTATTTGGAGGAGGAATTGCCGAGCAGTACTTC.

DNA for the CDR3: TGCAGCGGCAGGGGTGAGGCAGGGGAGGAGGAAAAACTGTTTTTT. Its translation is CSGRGEAGEEEKLFF. The V and J genes are TRBV29-1 and TRBJ1-4, with TRBD1 as a possible D gene (6 bases). The CDR3 consists of 15 residues. Germline V gene data show CDR1 as SQVTM and CDR2 as ANQGSEA. Trimming stripped 7 bases from V and 8 bases from J, with 23 bases between. Combining the CDR3 with reference TRBV29-1 and TRBJ1-4 gives the whole variable domain SAVISQKPSRDICQRGTSLTIQCQVDSQVTMMFWYRQQPGQSLTLIATANQGSEATYESGFVIDKFPISRPNLTFSTLTVSNMSPEDSSIYLCSGRGEAGEEEKLFFGSGTQLSVL.

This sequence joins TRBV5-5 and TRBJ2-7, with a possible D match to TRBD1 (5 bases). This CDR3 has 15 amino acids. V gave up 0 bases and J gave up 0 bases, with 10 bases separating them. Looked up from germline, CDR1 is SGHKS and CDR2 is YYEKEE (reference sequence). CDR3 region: CASSLGDRYSYEQYF. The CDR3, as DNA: TGTGCCAGCAGCTTGGGAGACAGATACTCCTACGAGCAGTACTTC.

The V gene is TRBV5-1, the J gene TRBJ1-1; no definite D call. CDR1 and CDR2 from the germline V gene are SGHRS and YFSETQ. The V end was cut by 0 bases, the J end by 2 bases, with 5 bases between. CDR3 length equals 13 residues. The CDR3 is CASSLVSNTEAFF. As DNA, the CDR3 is TGCGCCAGCAGCTTGGTATCAAACACTGAAGCTTTCTTT.

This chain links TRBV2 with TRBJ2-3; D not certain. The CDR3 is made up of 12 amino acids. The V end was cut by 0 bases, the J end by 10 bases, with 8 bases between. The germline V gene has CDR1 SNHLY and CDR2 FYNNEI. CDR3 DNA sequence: TGTGCCAGCAGTGAAGCCATATTAGCGCAGTATTTT. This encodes CASSEAILAQYF.

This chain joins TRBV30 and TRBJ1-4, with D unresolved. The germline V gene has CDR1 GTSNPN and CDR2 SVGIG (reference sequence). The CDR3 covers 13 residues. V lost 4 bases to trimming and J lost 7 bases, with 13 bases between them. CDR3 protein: CAWNPALGEKLFF. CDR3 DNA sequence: TGTGCCTGGAATCCGGCCCTTGGTGAAAAACTGTTTTTT.

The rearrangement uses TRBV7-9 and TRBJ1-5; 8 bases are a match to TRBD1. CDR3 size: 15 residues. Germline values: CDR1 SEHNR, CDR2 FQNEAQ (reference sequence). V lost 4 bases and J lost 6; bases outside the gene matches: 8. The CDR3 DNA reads TGTGCCAGCAGCTCCGGACAGGGTCGAGGTCAGCCCCAGCATTTT. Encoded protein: CASSSGQGRGQPQHF.

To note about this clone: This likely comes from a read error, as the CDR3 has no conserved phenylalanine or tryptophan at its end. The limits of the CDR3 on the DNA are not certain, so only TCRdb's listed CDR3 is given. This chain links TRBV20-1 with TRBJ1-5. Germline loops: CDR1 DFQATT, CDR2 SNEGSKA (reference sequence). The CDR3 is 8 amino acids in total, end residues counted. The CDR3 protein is CSARGGRL.

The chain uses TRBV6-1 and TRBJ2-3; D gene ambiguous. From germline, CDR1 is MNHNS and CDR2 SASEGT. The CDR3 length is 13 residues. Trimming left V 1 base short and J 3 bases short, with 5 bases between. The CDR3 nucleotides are TGTGCCAGCAGTGAAGGGGCAACAGATACGCAGTATTTT. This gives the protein CASSEGATDTQYF.

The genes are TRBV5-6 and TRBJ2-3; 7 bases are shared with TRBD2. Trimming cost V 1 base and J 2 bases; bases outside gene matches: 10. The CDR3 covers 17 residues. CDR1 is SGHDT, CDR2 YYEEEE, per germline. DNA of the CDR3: TGTGCCAGCAGCTTGAGACGGGGGGTCGCACTCACAGATACGCAGTATTTT. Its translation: CASSLRRGVALTDTQYF.

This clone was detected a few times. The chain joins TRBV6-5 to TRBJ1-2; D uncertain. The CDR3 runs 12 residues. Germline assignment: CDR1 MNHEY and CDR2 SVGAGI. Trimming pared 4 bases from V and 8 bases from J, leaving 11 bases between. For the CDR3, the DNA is TGTGCCAGCAGTTCGCCGACGGGAGGCTACACCTTC. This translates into CASSSPTGGYTF.

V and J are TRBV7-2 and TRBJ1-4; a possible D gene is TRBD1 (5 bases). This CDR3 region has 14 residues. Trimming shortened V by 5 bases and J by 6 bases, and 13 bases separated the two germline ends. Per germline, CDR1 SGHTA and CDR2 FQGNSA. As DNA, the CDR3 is TGTGCCAGCAGCGAAGCCGGGACCCATGAAAAACTGTTTTTT. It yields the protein CASSEAGTHEKLFF. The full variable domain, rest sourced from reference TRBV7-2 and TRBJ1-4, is GAGVSQSPSNKVTEKGKDVELRCDPISGHTALYWYRQSLGQGLEFLIYFQGNSAPDKSGLPSDRFSAERTGGSVSTLTIQRTQQEDSAVYLCASSEAGTHEKLFFGSGTQLSVL.

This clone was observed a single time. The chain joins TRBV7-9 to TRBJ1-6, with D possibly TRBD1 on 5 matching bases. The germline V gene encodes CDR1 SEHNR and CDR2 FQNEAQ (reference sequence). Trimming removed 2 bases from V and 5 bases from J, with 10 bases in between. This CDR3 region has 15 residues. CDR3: CASSLILTDNSPLHF. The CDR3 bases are TGTGCCAGCAGCTTAATTCTGACAGATAATTCACCCCTCCACTTT. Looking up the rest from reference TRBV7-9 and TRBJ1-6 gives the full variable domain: DTGVSQNPRHKITKRGQNVTFRCDPISEHNRLYWYRQTLGQGPEFLTYFQNEAQLEKSRLLSDRFSAERPKGSFSTLEIQRTEQGDSAMYLCASSLILTDNSPLHFGNGTRLTVT.

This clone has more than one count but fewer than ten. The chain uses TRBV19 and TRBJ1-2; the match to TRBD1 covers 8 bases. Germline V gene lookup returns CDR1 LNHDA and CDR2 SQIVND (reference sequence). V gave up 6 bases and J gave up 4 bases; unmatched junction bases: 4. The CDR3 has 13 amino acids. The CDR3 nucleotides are TGTGCCAGTAGGCTAGACAGGGGCTATGGCTACACCTTC. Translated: CASRLDRGYGYTF.

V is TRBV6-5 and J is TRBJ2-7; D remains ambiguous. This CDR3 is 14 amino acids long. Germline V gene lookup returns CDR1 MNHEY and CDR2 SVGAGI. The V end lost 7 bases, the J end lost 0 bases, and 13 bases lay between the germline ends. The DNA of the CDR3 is TGTGCCAGCAAATCTCGCGGCCCCTCCTACGAGCAGTACTTC. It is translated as CASKSRGPSYEQYF.